One T cell receptor (beta chain) is described in this entry. This clonotype was picked up many times. Its antigen is currently not known. No much larger clonotype is one base removed from it; base qualities were not supplied. This sample was taken from a study of early T cells in non-severe SARS-CoV-2 infection listed by TCRdb under 2021. In the study overall: Bulk RNA from unsorted whole blood was used for TCR sequencing, so alpha and beta chains could not be paired. Broad study findings and their caveats: VDJdb matching was skewed toward anti-spike CD8 responses and likely underestimated virus-specific expansions, missing private and CD4 specificities.

Library construction relied on 5' RACE. TCRdb shows the sequencer as NextSeq 500. To correct for sequencing error and PCR bias, the TCR library protocol tagged individual cDNA molecules with unique molecular identifiers. Both TCR alpha and beta chains were sequenced, and tight co-correlation was observed between alpha and beta sequence abundances in each sample. The paper's data handling went like this. Decombinator V4 was used to annotate the V gene, J gene and CDR3 of the TCR sequences. Expanded TCRs were defined as changing significantly between any two time points under a Poisson model with p below 0.0001. TCR abundances were normalised to the total number of TCRs sequenced per sample and were expressed as counts per million. TRAV1-2 paired with TRAJ12, TRAJ20 or TRAJ33 defined MAIT TCRs, while TRAV10 paired with TRAJ18 defined iNKT TCRs. VDJdb, accessed on 1 November 2021, was searched for TCRs annotated for CMV, EBV and SARS-CoV-2, and TCRs annotated for more than one antigen were excluded. TCRdb reprocessing: public reads trimmed at Q25 with fastp, clones called with MiXCR, in-frame beta chains kept. All rows with the same CDR3 protein become a single entry with the most common DNA and genes. For this entry, the V and J calls and clone size follow TCRdb and not the study's own pipeline. The sample yields about 63,000 distinct CDR3 sequences; roughly 13% were counted once. The biggest ten clones account for 4% to 5% of the sample.

According to the germline V gene, CDR1 reads ENHRY and CDR2 reads SYGVKD. From the cysteine through the phenylalanine, the CDR3 covers 13 amino acids. Solely the CDR3 DNA is kept, with 39 bases framed from the first base. The junction carries 11 bases between V and J, which are trimmed by 7 bases and 3 bases respectively. A case-control design nested within a healthcare worker cohort in London, UK, was used, with weekly nasopharyngeal swab PCR tests and blood sampling performed. Healthcare workers were enrolled in the week of the UK lockdown, from 23 to 31 March 2020, and were followed every week for up to 16 weeks.

Sequencing was done on a sample of whole blood. The chain joins TRBV10-3 to TRBJ2-3; the D gene cannot be named for sure. The TCR comes from an adult who was a healthcare worker with PCR-confirmed SARS-CoV-2 infection or an uninfected control (not recorded which). The CDR3 reads CAIMGIGTDTQYF. At the DNA level, the sequence is TGTGCCATCATGGGGATTGGAACAGATACGCAGTATTTT.